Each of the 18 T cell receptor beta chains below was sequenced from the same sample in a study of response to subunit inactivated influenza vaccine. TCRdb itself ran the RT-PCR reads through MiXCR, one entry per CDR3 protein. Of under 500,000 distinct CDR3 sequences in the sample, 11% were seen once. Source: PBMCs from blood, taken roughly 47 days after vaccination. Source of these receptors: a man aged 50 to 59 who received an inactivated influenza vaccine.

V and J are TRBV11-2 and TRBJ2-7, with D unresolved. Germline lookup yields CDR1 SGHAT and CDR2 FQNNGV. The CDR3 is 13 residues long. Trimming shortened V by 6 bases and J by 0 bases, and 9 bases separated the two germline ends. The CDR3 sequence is CASRTVSSYEQYF. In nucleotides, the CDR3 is TGTGCCAGCAGAACAGTGAGCTCCTACGAGCAGTACTTC.

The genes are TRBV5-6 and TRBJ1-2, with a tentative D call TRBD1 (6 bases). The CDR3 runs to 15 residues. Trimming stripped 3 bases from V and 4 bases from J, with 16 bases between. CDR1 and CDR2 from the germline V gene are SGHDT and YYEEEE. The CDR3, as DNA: TGTGCCAGCAGCTCGCTCCTACAGGGTGGCTATGGCTACACCTTC. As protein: CASSSLLQGGYGYTF.

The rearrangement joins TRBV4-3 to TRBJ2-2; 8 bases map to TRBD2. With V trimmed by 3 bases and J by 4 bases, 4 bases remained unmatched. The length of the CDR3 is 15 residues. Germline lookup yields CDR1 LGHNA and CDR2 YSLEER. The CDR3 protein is CASSHPGRGTGELFF. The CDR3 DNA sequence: TGCGCCAGCAGCCACCCCGGGAGGGGCACCGGGGAGCTGTTTTTT.

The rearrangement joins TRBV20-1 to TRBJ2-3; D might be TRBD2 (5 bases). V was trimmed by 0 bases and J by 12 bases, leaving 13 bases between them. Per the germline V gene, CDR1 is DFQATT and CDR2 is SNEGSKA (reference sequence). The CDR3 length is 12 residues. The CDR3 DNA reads TGCAGTGCTAGAGATGGGCCTAGCCCCCAGTATTTT. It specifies CSARDGPSPQYF.

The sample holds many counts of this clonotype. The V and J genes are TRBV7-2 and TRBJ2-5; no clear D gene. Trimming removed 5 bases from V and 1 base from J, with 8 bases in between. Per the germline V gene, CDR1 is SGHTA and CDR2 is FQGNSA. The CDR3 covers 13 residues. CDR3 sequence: CASSPRTQETQYF. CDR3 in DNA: TGTGCCAGCAGCCCAAGGACCCAAGAGACCCAGTACTTC.

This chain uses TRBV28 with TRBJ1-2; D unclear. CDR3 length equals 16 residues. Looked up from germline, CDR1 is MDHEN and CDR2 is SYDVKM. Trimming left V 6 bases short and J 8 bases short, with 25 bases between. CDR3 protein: CASRSPFGDGFRGYTF. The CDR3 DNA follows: TGTGCCAGCAGGTCGCCGTTTGGAGACGGGTTTCGGGGCTACACCTTC.

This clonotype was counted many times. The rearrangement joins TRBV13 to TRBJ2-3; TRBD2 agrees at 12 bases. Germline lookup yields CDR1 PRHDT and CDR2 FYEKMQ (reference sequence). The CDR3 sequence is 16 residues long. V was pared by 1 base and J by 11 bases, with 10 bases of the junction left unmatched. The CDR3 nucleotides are TGTGCCAGCAGCTTAGTATGGACTAGCGGGACCCCGAAGCAGTATTTT. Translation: CASSLVWTSGTPKQYF.

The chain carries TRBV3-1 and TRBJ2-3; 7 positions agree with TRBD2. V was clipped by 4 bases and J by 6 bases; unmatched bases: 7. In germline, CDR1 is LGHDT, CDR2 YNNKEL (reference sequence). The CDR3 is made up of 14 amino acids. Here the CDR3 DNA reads TGTGCCAGCAGCCTTTTTGCGGGAGCGGATACGCAGTATTTT. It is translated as CASSLFAGADTQYF.

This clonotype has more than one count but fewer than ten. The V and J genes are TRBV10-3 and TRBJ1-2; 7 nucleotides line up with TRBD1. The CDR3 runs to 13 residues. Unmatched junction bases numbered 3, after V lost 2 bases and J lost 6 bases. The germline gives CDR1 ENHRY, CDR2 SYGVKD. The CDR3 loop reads CAISEQTGDGYTF. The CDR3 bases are TGTGCCATCAGTGAGCAAACAGGGGATGGCTACACCTTC.

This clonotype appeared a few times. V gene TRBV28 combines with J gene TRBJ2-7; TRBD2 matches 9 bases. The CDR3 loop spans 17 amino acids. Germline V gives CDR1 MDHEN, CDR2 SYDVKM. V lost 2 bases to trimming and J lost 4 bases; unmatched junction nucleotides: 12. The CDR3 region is CASSLIGGGAFGYEQYF. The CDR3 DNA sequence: TGTGCCAGCAGTTTAATCGGCGGGGGGGCCTTTGGATACGAGCAGTACTTC.

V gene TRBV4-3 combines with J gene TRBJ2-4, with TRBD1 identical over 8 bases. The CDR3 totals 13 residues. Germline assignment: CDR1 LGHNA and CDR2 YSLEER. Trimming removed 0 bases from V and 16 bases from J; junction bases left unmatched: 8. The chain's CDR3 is CASSQDVQGANYF. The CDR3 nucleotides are TGCGCCAGCAGCCAAGATGTGCAGGGGGCGAACTACTTC.

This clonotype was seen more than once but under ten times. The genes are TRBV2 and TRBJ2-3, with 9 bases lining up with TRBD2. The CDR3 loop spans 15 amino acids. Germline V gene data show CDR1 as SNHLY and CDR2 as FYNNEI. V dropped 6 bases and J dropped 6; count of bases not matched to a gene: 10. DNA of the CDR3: TGTGCCAGCAGAGAGGCGGGAGGGCCCGCGGATACGCAGTATTTT. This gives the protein CASREAGGPADTQYF.

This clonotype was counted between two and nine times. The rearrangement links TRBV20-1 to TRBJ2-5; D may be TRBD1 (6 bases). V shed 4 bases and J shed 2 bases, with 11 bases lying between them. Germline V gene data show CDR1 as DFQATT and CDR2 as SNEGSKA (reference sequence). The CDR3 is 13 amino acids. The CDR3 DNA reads TGCAGTGCTATAAGGACAGTTCAAGAGACCCAGTACTTC. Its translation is CSAIRTVQETQYF.

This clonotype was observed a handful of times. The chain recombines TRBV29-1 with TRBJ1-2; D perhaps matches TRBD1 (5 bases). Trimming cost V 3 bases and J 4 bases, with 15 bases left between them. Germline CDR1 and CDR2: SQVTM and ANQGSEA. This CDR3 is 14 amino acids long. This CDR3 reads CSVESGGASYGYTF. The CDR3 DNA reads TGCAGCGTTGAGTCCGGGGGAGCAAGCTATGGCTACACCTTC. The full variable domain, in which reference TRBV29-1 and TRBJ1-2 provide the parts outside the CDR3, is SAVISQKPSRDICQRGTSLTIQCQVDSQVTMMFWYRQQPGQSLTLIATANQGSEATYESGFVIDKFPISRPNLTFSTLTVSNMSPEDSSIYLCSVESGGASYGYTFGSGTRLTVV.

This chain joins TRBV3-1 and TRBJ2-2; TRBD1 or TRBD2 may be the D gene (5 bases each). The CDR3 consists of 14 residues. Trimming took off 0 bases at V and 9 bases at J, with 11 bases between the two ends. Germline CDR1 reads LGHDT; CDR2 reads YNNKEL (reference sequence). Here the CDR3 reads CASSQDGTGRELFF. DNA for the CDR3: TGTGCCAGCAGCCAAGACGGGACGGGGAGGGAGCTGTTTTTT.

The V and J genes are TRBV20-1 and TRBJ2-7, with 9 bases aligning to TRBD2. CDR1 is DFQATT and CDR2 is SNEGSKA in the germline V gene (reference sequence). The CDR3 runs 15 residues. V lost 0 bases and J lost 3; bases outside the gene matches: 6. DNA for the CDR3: TGCAGTGCTAGAGAATCGAGCGGGAGGATCTACGAGCAGTACTTC. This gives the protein CSARESSGRIYEQYF.

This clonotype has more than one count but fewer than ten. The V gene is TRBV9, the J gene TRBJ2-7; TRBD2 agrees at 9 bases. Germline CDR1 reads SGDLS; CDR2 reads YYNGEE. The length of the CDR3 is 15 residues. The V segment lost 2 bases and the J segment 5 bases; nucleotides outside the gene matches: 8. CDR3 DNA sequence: TGTGCCAGCAGCGTGGGACTAGCCGTGAGCAACGAGCAGTACTTC. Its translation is CASSVGLAVSNEQYF. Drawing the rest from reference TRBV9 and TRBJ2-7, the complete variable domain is DSGVTQTPKHLITATGQRVTLRCSPRSGDLSVYWYQQSLDQGLQFLIQYYNGEERAKGNILERFSAQQFPDLHSELNLSSLELGDSALYFCASSVGLAVSNEQYFGPGTRLTVT.

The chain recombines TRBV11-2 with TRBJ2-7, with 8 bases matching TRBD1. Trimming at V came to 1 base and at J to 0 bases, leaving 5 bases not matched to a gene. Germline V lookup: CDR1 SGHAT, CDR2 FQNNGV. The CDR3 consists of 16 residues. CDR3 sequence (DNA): TGTGCCAGCAGCTTAGGATTGGGGACAGGCTCCTACGAGCAGTACTTC. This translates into CASSLGLGTGSYEQYF.